A single sample is the source of the 7 T cell receptor beta chains below, sequenced in a study of blood T cell repertoires in COVID-19 (dated by TCRdb to about 2020). To prepare the library, the immunoSEQ multiplex PCR assay was applied. The table was pulled from immuneACCESS by TCRdb, which kept in-frame rearrangements only. Such tables lose some clones; where checked, under half of the loss comes from unresolved V genes, and the rest has no known cause. The sample profile shows over 200,000 clones; roughly nine tenths of them were found once. The ten largest clones add up to about 3.1% of the sample. The sequencing input was PBMCs or T cells enriched from blood (not recorded which). These receptors came from a woman in her fifties or sixties in a cohort exposed to, infected with or recovered from COVID-19 (not recorded which).

The chain employs TRBV29-1 and TRBJ1-2; 8 bases align to TRBD1. V trimming: 7 bases; J trimming: 5 bases; junction bases outside the gene matches: 6. The CDR3 is 12 amino acids. Germline V CDR1 and CDR2: SQVTM, ANQGSEA. CDR3 DNA: TGCAGCGCTGGACAGGGCGGATATGGCTACACCTTC. It yields the protein CSAGQGGYGYTF.

The chain employs TRBV3-1 (or the pseudogene TRBV3-2) and TRBJ2-5, with 7 bases aligning to TRBD1. The V gene end was trimmed by 3 bases and the J gene end by 3 bases; junction bases not matched to a gene: 13. The CDR3 covers 17 residues. Germline V gene sequence: CDR1 LGHDT, CDR2 YNNKEL (reference sequence). Written as DNA, the CDR3 is TGTGCCAGCAGCCACTACTCTTTGGGACAGTTAGAAGAGACCCAGTACTTC. This gives the protein CASSHYSLGQLEETQYF.

The rearrangement links TRBV4-2 to TRBJ2-5; unclear D gene. V dropped 3 bases and J dropped 9 bases, with 17 bases sitting between them. CDR1 is LGHNA, CDR2 YNFKEQ, per germline. There are 14 residues in the CDR3. The DNA for the CDR3 is TGTGCCAGCAGCCAGGCGGCGGCCCCATTGGCCCAGTACTTC. Protein sequence: CASSQAAAPLAQYF.

The V and J genes are TRBV6-2 or TRBV6-3 and TRBJ1-1; no definite D call. The CDR3 extends over 11 amino acids. The germline V gene has CDR1 MNHEY and CDR2 SVGEGT. Trimming stripped 0 bases from V and 8 bases from J, with 4 bases between. As DNA, the CDR3 is TGTGCCAGCAGTTACTCACTAGAAGCTTTCTTT. Amino acids: CASSYSLEAFF.

V usage is TRBV10-3 and J usage is TRBJ2-5; 10 bases line up with TRBD2. With 5 bases clipped from V and 1 base from J, the junction kept 4 bases outside the gene matches. Germline CDR1 and CDR2: ENHRY and SYGVKD. CDR3 size: 15 residues. This CDR3 reads CAISLASGGQETQYF. CDR3 bases: TGTGCCATCAGTCTCGCTAGCGGGGGCCAAGAGACCCAGTACTTC.

The V call is TRBV9, the J call TRBJ2-3; 7 positions agree with TRBD1. V shed 3 bases, J shed 3 bases, and the junction held 7 bases outside the gene matches. The V gene's germline CDR1 is SGDLS and CDR2 YYNGEE. CDR3 length equals 15 residues. As DNA, the CDR3 is TGTGCCAGCAGCGAGGGCCCCAGGGGGACAGATACGCAGTATTTT. It is translated as CASSEGPRGTDTQYF.

V is TRBV19 and J is TRBJ1-1, with TRBD1 as a possible D gene (5 bases). Germline CDR1 reads LNHDA; CDR2 reads SQIVND (reference sequence). The CDR3 runs to 16 residues. With 0 bases removed from V and 1 base from J, the gap between germline ends came to 12 bases. CDR3 residues: CASSIDHTGPNTEAFF. CDR3 DNA sequence: TGTGCCAGTAGTATAGACCACACAGGACCGAACACTGAAGCTTTCTTT.